This TCR beta chain was found in a study of blood T cell repertoires in COVID-19. As for the study in general: Sources were T cells, B-cell-depleted T cells, or PBMCs; the material itself was cDNA or gDNA.

The CDR3 runs to 11 residues. Under the authors' procedure: Reference gene primers were amplified, and this amplification served to estimate nucleated cell counts. TCRdb's copy holds only in-frame clones and misses some; the assay was immunoSEQ multiplex PCR. V, J and clone size derive from that table, while D and trimming were established from the DNA sequence. This sample has roughly 160,000 clones, with 84% found just once. The sample was peripheral blood. This receptor was obtained from a woman older than 75 with COVID-19, enrolled during active disease. The chain employs TRBV21-1 and TRBJ2-7; no DNA check was done on the table's D call, TRBD1. TRBV21-1 is listed as a pseudogene. DNA of the CDR3: TGTGCCAGCAGCAAGGGACACGGAAAAGGCTTC. It codes for CASSKGHGKGF.